These 25 T cell receptor beta chains came from one sample sequenced in a study of human T cells and chemical hapten exposure. TCRdb re-called the RACE reads through MiXCR, storing one row per CDR3 protein. This table has around 70,000 distinct CDR3 sequences, approximately 6.2% appearing once. Described time point: healthy volunteer bleed at 6 weeks. Before extraction, the whole blood was not fractionated, and total RNA was taken from it. Specimen: whole blood. These receptors all come from a female donor in good health. Some clones in this sample may be carry-over from other donors' samples.

There are a few counts of this clonotype. The chain couples TRBV9 to TRBJ2-7; TRBD2 aligns across 8 bases. This CDR3 region has 14 residues. Germline-derived CDR1 and CDR2 are SGDLS and YYNGEE. V was pared by 6 bases and J by 4 bases, with 9 bases of the junction left unmatched. The CDR3 spells CASTPGGGSYEQYF. The CDR3 DNA reads TGTGCCAGCACCCCGGGCGGGGGGTCTTACGAGCAGTACTTC.

This clonotype occurred many times. The chain joins TRBV20-1 to TRBJ2-5; no definite D call. Germline V gives CDR1 DFQATT, CDR2 SNEGSKA (reference sequence). V dropped 2 bases and J dropped 2 bases, with 6 bases sitting between them. The CDR3 has 12 amino acids. The chain's CDR3 is CSARKTQETQYF. CDR3 DNA: TGCAGTGCTAGAAAGACGCAAGAGACCCAGTACTTC.

This clonotype was found many times. CDR3 residues: CSVFVDGNTEAFF. In DNA form, the CDR3 reads TGCAGCGTCTTTGTGGACGGCAACACTGAAGCTTTCTTT. The chain carries TRBV29-1 and TRBJ1-1; no clear D gene. Trimming cost V 6 bases and J 2 bases, with 13 bases left between them. The CDR3 is made up of 13 amino acids. Germline assignment: CDR1 SQVTM and CDR2 ANQGSEA.

This clonotype occurred a few times. This CDR3 reads CASSFYPGLGGNEQFF. The CDR3 bases are TGCGCCAGCAGCTTCTATCCGGGACTAGGCGGAAATGAGCAGTTCTTC. This chain links TRBV5-1 with TRBJ2-1; TRBD2 matches at 8 bases. Germline V gene data show CDR1 as SGHRS and CDR2 as YFSETQ. The CDR3 is 16 amino acids. After removal of 2 bases from V and 7 bases from J, the junction contained 11 bases not matched to a gene.

The chain links TRBV20-1 to TRBJ2-1, with 14 bases matching TRBD2. Germline V gene data show CDR1 as DFQATT and CDR2 as SNEGSKA (reference sequence). The CDR3 sequence is 13 residues long. With V trimmed by 5 bases and J by 11 bases, 5 bases remained unmatched. CDR3 sequence (DNA): TGCAGTGCTCCTTGGACTAGCGGGAGGCAGCAGTTCTTC. Translated: CSAPWTSGRQQFF.

There are many counts of this clonotype. The rearrangement links TRBV12-3 or TRBV12-4 to TRBJ2-5; TRBD1 agrees at 7 bases. Losses at the gene ends were 2 bases for V and 4 bases for J; bases not matched to a gene: 4. This CDR3 contains 14 residues. In DNA, the CDR3 is TGTGCCAGCAGTTTATGGGCAGGGGGAGAGACCCAGTACTTC. Amino acid sequence: CASSLWAGGETQYF.

This clonotype has at least ten counts. The gene calls are TRBV15 and TRBJ1-4, with TRBD1 identical over 7 bases. Germline CDR1 reads LNHNV; CDR2 reads YYDKDF (reference sequence). The CDR3 has 16 residues. The trim removed 0 bases at V and 8 bases at J, leaving 9 bases unmatched. The CDR3 region is CATSRDQQGLREKLFF. CDR3 nucleotide sequence: TGTGCCACCAGCAGAGACCAACAGGGGTTACGGGAAAAACTGTTTTTT.

At least ten counts were recorded for this clonotype. The chain is built from TRBV6-6 and TRBJ2-3; 12 nucleotides line up with TRBD2. The germline V gene encodes CDR1 MNHNY and CDR2 SVGAGI (reference sequence). The J segment lost 4 bases and the V segment lost 4 bases, leaving 6 bases of the junction unmatched. The CDR3 totals 16 residues. The CDR3 bases are TGTGCCAGCAGTTCTTGGACTAGCGGGACCGCAGATACGCAGTATTTT. It translates to CASSSWTSGTADTQYF.

This clonotype was found a few times. The rearrangement joins TRBV4-2 to TRBJ1-1; D is unresolved. This CDR3 comprises 14 residues. Germline CDR1 reads LGHNA; CDR2 reads YNFKEQ. The V and J ends lost 0 bases and 2 bases respectively, with 7 bases between them. CDR3 residues: CASSQELVNTEAFF. The CDR3 region has the DNA TGTGCCAGCAGCCAAGAATTGGTAAACACTGAAGCTTTCTTT.

This clonotype was found a few times. V and J are TRBV7-9 and TRBJ2-7; the D gene is possibly TRBD1 (5 bases). V lost 3 bases and J lost 2, with 11 bases in between. The CDR3 sequence is 14 residues long. Germline V gives CDR1 SEHNR, CDR2 FQNEAQ (reference sequence). CDR3 nucleotides: TGTGCCAGCAGCTTGAGTCAGGGTGCCTACGAGCAGTACTTC. Amino acid sequence: CASSLSQGAYEQYF.

This clonotype has at least ten counts. The chain has TRBV14 and TRBJ1-1; perhaps TRBD1 as D (5 bases). The CDR3 covers 13 residues. Germline CDR1 SGHDN, CDR2 FVKESK. The V end was cut by 4 bases, the J end by 0 bases, with 6 bases between. The CDR3 protein is CASSRDLNTEAFF. DNA of the CDR3: TGTGCCAGCAGCCGGGACCTGAACACTGAAGCTTTCTTT.

This clonotype occurred many times. CDR3 in DNA: TGTGCCAGCAGCTTCGGAGTCACAGATACGCAGTATTTT. It encodes CASSFGVTDTQYF. The rearrangement joins TRBV7-6 to TRBJ2-3, with D unresolved. CDR3 length: 13 amino acids. Germline CDR1 and CDR2: SGHVS and FNYEAQ. Between the trimmed V and J ends, which lost 3 bases and 2 bases, there was a span of 6 bases.

This clonotype has ten or more counts. The rearrangement uses TRBV10-3 and TRBJ1-2, with a weak D call TRBD1 (6 bases). The germline CDR1 and CDR2 sequences are ENHRY and SYGVKD. The V end lost 3 bases, the J end lost 6 bases, and 17 bases lay between the germline ends. The CDR3 runs to 15 residues. CDR3 coding DNA: TGTGCCATCAGTGACAACAGGGCGTACTTGGATGGCTACACCTTC. As protein: CAISDNRAYLDGYTF.

In its sample, this clonotype was seen many times. The V and J genes are TRBV4-2 and TRBJ2-3; 9 bases align to TRBD2. Germline V CDR1 and CDR2: LGHNA, YNFKEQ. Trimming at V came to 2 bases and at J to 2 bases, leaving 5 bases not matched to a gene. The CDR3 is 16 amino acids. CDR3 nucleotide sequence: TGTGCCAGCAGCCAAAAGGCTAGCGGGATCACAGATACGCAGTATTTT. Its protein is CASSQKASGITDTQYF.

This clonotype was counted many times. The rearrangement links TRBV14 to TRBJ1-4; no definite D call. Trimming took 1 base from V and 5 from J, leaving 5 bases between them. CDR1 and CDR2 (germline): SGHDN, FVKESK. The CDR3 totals 13 residues. The CDR3 reads CASSQGSNEKLFF. In DNA form, the CDR3 reads TGTGCCAGCAGCCAAGGCAGCAATGAAAAACTGTTTTTT.

This clonotype was counted at least ten times. The J gene is TRBJ2-1, the V gene TRBV5-6; 14 bases are a match to TRBD2. With 7 bases clipped from V and 6 bases from J, the junction kept 3 bases outside the gene matches. The CDR3 totals 14 residues. CDR1 and CDR2 from the germline V gene are SGHDT and YYEEEE. This chain's CDR3 is CASRGTSGSNEQFF. CDR3 coding DNA: TGTGCCAGCCGCGGGACTAGCGGGAGCAATGAGCAGTTCTTC.

The CDR3 DNA follows: TGTGCCAGCAGTTACCTAGCCGATTACAATGAGCAGTTCTTC. Translation: CASSYLADYNEQFF. This chain joins TRBV28 and TRBJ2-1; TRBD2 might be the D (5 bases). V was clipped by 4 bases and J by 4 bases, with 11 bases between them. The germline CDR1 and CDR2 sequences are MDHEN and SYDVKM. This CDR3 has 14 amino acids.

The table lists this clonotype with many counts. This chain joins TRBV20-1 and TRBJ2-5; 9 bases are a match to TRBD1. This CDR3 has 15 residues. The junction had 8 bases not matched to a gene; V was cut back by 5 bases and J by 1 base. From germline, CDR1 is DFQATT and CDR2 SNEGSKA (reference sequence). The CDR3 spells CSAGNRGRIQETQYF. The CDR3 DNA sequence: TGCAGTGCTGGAAACAGGGGGCGCATCCAAGAGACCCAGTACTTC.

This clonotype was seen a few times. This rearrangement joins TRBV20-1 to TRBJ1-5, with 8 bases matching TRBD1. The V gene's germline CDR1 is DFQATT and CDR2 SNEGSKA (reference sequence). Trimming cost V 6 bases and J 2 bases; bases outside gene matches: 9. This CDR3 is built from 15 residues. CDR3: CSATDRGKGNQPQHF. The CDR3 DNA sequence: TGCAGTGCCACTGACAGGGGTAAGGGCAATCAGCCCCAGCATTTT.

Judged by abundance, this clonotype is medium-sized. V usage is TRBV6-2 or TRBV6-3 and J usage is TRBJ2-5; the D is unclear. In germline, CDR1 is MNHEY, CDR2 SVGEGT. V was cut by 2 bases and J by 5 bases, with 12 bases left in between. CDR3 length: 14 residues. The CDR3 protein is CASSYDPSYETQYF. The CDR3 coding sequence is TGTGCCAGCAGTTACGACCCTAGTTACGAGACCCAGTACTTC.

This clonotype has a count of ten or more. This sequence joins TRBV29-1 and TRBJ2-5; 14 nucleotides match TRBD2. Unmatched junction bases numbered 13, after V lost 6 bases and J lost 10 bases. Germline-derived CDR1 and CDR2 are SQVTM and ANQGSEA. CDR3 length equals 15 residues. Here the CDR3 reads CSVIRLAGGPGDQYF. CDR3 nucleotides: TGCAGCGTGATAAGACTAGCGGGAGGGCCTGGGGACCAGTACTTC.

This clonotype has a count of ten or more. The gene calls are TRBV20-1 and TRBJ2-3; D gene ambiguous. Per germline, CDR1 DFQATT and CDR2 SNEGSKA (reference sequence). V lost 3 bases to trimming and J lost 2 bases, with 6 bases between them. The CDR3 extends over 12 amino acids. CDR3 bases: TGCAGTGCTAGTAGGTCCACAGATACGCAGTATTTT. This sequence encodes CSASRSTDTQYF.

This chain connects TRBV19 to TRBJ1-5; TRBD1 matches at 11 bases. CDR1 is LNHDA, CDR2 SQIVND, per germline (reference sequence). V gave up 6 bases and J gave up 6 bases; unmatched junction bases: 7. The CDR3 has 15 amino acids. CDR3: CASRPLDRGLQPQHF. The CDR3 nucleotides read TGTGCCAGTAGGCCCCTGGACAGGGGGCTTCAGCCCCAGCATTTT.

This clonotype was picked up many times. This rearrangement joins TRBV28 to TRBJ2-7, with D maybe TRBD2 (5 bases). The V end was cut by 5 bases, the J end by 4 bases, with 21 bases between. CDR1 and CDR2 (germline): MDHEN, SYDVKM. The length of the CDR3 is 16 residues. CDR3 region: CASSGLGGQKDYEQYF. The CDR3, as DNA: TGTGCCAGCAGTGGGCTAGGCGGGCAGAAAGATTACGAGCAGTACTTC.

This clonotype was seen at least ten times. This chain links TRBV5-1 with TRBJ1-1; D is unclear. From germline, CDR1 is SGHRS and CDR2 YFSETQ. The CDR3 loop spans 11 amino acids. Trimming cost V 6 bases and J 7 bases, with 10 bases left between them. CDR3 amino acids: CASKHGVEAFF. The DNA of the CDR3 is TGCGCCAGCAAACACGGGGTTGAAGCTTTCTTT.